A single sample is the source of the 10 T cell receptor beta chains below, sequenced in a study of cytomegalovirus exposure and HLA in healthy donors. The PCR ran on 60 Vbeta and 13 Jbeta primers. Assay used: immunoSEQ multiplex PCR; TCRdb lists only in-frame clones, some missing. The sample lists about 160,000 clones; around 69% were seen once. Sequencing input: PBMCs. These receptors all come from a woman in her twenties or thirties in good health and CMV-seronegative.

This clone was detected only once. J is TRBJ1-2 and V is TRBV28; TRBD1 aligns across 8 bases. The CDR3 loop spans 12 amino acids. Per germline, CDR1 MDHEN and CDR2 SYDVKM. The V segment lost 5 bases and the J segment 10 bases; nucleotides outside the gene matches: 6. The DNA for the CDR3 is TGTGCCAGCAGTCAGGGACAGGCGGACTACACCTTC. This translates into CASSQGQADYTF.

The rearrangement joins TRBV4-2 to TRBJ1-5, with D unresolved. There are 15 residues in the CDR3. Per the germline V gene, CDR1 is LGHNA and CDR2 is YNFKEQ. V shed 5 bases and J shed 0 bases, with 11 bases lying between them. This CDR3 is CASSSNRISNQPQHF. The CDR3 DNA is TGTGCCAGCAGCTCGAACAGAATTAGCAATCAGCCCCAGCATTTT.

The J gene is TRBJ1-5, the V gene TRBV7-2; unclear D gene. The germline CDR1 and CDR2 sequences are SGHTA and FQGNSA. The V end lost 1 base, the J end lost 3 bases, and 4 bases lay between the germline ends. This CDR3 is built from 13 residues. CDR3 residues: CASSLVFNQPQHF. The CDR3, as DNA: TGTGCCAGCAGCTTAGTCTTCAATCAGCCCCAGCATTTT.

A few counts support this clone. The chain recombines TRBV19 with TRBJ1-3; D may be TRBD1 (5 bases). V was clipped by 4 bases and J by 0 bases, with 13 bases between them. The CDR3 has 16 residues. From germline, CDR1 is LNHDA and CDR2 SQIVND (reference sequence). The CDR3 is CASSKTATRSGNTIYF. The CDR3, as DNA: TGTGCCAGTAGTAAGACAGCCACACGCTCTGGAAACACCATATATTTT.

The rearrangement uses TRBV15 and TRBJ2-7; TRBD2 matches 12 bases. Looked up from germline, CDR1 is LNHNV and CDR2 is YYDKDF (reference sequence). V lost 1 base and J lost 6; bases outside the gene matches: 1. This CDR3 region has 14 residues. The CDR3 here is CATSRVLAGGEQYF. The CDR3 coding sequence is TGTGCCACCAGCAGAGTACTAGCGGGGGGCGAGCAGTACTTC.

The chain recombines TRBV5-1 with TRBJ1-6; D gene unclear. V was trimmed by 4 bases and J by 6 bases, leaving 8 bases between them. Germline CDR1 and CDR2: SGHRS and YFSETQ. This CDR3 contains 13 residues. For the CDR3, the DNA is TGCGCCAGCAGCACTGAACCTAATTCACCCCTCCACTTT. Translated: CASSTEPNSPLHF.

V is TRBV28 and J is TRBJ1-5; 7 bases match TRBD1. The CDR3 extends over 15 amino acids. Per germline, CDR1 MDHEN and CDR2 SYDVKM. V trimming: 5 bases; J trimming: 4 bases; junction bases outside the gene matches: 8. The CDR3 DNA sequence: TGTGCCAGCAGTCCGTGGACAGGTGGAAATCAGCCCCAGCATTTT. Amino acid sequence: CASSPWTGGNQPQHF.

This clone occurred a few times. The chain combines TRBV10-3 with TRBJ2-5; D might be TRBD2 (6 bases). V lost 8 bases, J lost 5 bases, and 6 bases lay in between. The germline CDR1 and CDR2 sequences are ENHRY and SYGVKD. This CDR3 has 10 residues. The CDR3 DNA reads as TGTGCCATCGGAGGGGAGACCCAGTACTTC. Protein product: CAIGGETQYF.

This clone was counted a few times. The genes are TRBV6-6 and TRBJ2-7, with TRBD1 identical over 8 bases. The CDR3 has 15 residues. V shed 2 bases and J 5 bases; nucleotides not matched to a gene: 8. Germline CDR1 reads MNHNY; CDR2 reads SVGAGI (reference sequence). The CDR3 sequence: CASSYIQGVGDEQYF. The CDR3 coding sequence is TGTGCCAGCAGTTACATACAGGGGGTTGGGGACGAGCAGTACTTC.

The CDR3 nucleotides read TGTGCCAGCAGCCCCGACGGGAGAGCCACCTACAATGAGCAGTTCTTC. Its protein product is CASSPDGRATYNEQFF. This chain links TRBV13 with TRBJ2-1, with a possible D match to TRBD2 (6 bases). Per germline, CDR1 PRHDT and CDR2 FYEKMQ (reference sequence). The CDR3 is 16 residues long. V dropped 5 bases and J dropped 2 bases, with 16 bases sitting between them.